Given below is one TCR beta chain in context. Its cognate antigen is unknown. From the germline J gene comes the end of the CDR3, since the read stops 3 residues before it. The trim removed 2 bases at V and 5 bases at J, leaving 8 bases unmatched. The germline V gene encodes CDR1 DFQATT and CDR2 SNEGSKA (reference sequence). The CDR3 runs 15 residues. The data belong to a study of Tregs in tolerant kidney transplant recipients. Study results and limitations: Activated donor B cell expansion appeared to reveal the most relevant donor-specific TCRbeta repertoire.

Mixed chimerism was transient after nonmyeloablative marrow transplants from related graft donors. Thawed PBMCs were FACS-sorted into unstimulated CD4+CD25+CD127- regulatory T cells, CD4+CD25- non-regulatory cells, CD4 and CD8 cells. The table came from immunoSEQ multiplex PCR; TCRdb's copy has only in-frame clones and leaves some out. The listing contains 12,000 to 15,000 clones. The receptor comes from a human patient who received a combined kidney and bone marrow transplant. Some T cells could come from the graft donor. Source: CD4+ T cells from blood (PBMCs), taken 12 months after the transplant. This chain links TRBV20-1 with TRBJ2-4; 8 bases line up with TRBD2. The DNA read from the CDR3 is TGCAGTGCTAGACCCTCCACTAGCGGACAAAACATT. This translates into CSARPSTSGQNI. Given in full, the CDR3 is CSARPSTSGQNIQYF.